The 20 T cell receptor beta chains below all came from one sample that was sequenced in a study of blood T cell repertoires in COVID-19 (dated by TCRdb to the early 2020s). The library was produced with the immunoSEQ multiplex PCR assay. This is the immuneACCESS table as TCRdb keeps it, with only in-frame sequences that have V and J called. A part of the clones is gone; compared with another copy, unresolved V genes explain less than half, and the rest is unexplained. This sample has approximately 230,000 clones in its table, and approximately 80% of those were observed once. The ten largest clones capture roughly 9.8% of the sample. The source material was peripheral blood. All receptors derive from a man older than 75 with acute or convalescent COVID-19.

This chain connects TRBV18 to TRBJ2-5; 9 bases agree with TRBD2. This CDR3 contains 16 residues. Germline CDR1 is KGHSH and CDR2 is LQKENI. J lost 1 base, V lost 4 bases, and 7 bases had no gene match. The CDR3 DNA reads as TGTGCCAGCTCACAGCGGACTAGCGCGGTCCAAGAGACCCAGTACTTC. This codes for CASSQRTSAVQETQYF.

In regard to this clone: Other DNA sequences from this sample encode an identical CDR3 as well. The J gene is TRBJ2-2, the V gene TRBV5-1; TRBD1 is a possible D gene (6 bases). CDR3 length: 13 residues. V dropped 5 bases and J dropped 1 base, with 6 bases sitting between them. Per the germline V gene, CDR1 is SGHRS and CDR2 is YFSETQ. CDR3 loop: CASRQGNTGELFF. The CDR3, as DNA: TGCGCCAGCAGACAGGGGAACACCGGGGAGCTGTTTTTT.

The chain combines TRBV7-6 with TRBJ2-3, with TRBD1 matching over 7 bases. Germline V CDR1 and CDR2: SGHVS, FNYEAQ. This CDR3 region has 15 residues. The J segment lost 5 bases and the V segment lost 1 base, leaving 6 bases of the junction unmatched. In DNA form, the CDR3 reads TGTGCCAGCAGCTTAGTTGCGACAGGGCGAGATACGCAGTATTTT. Translation gives CASSLVATGRDTQYF.

The chain employs TRBV5-1 and TRBJ2-1; a weak D match, TRBD2 (5 bases). This CDR3 has 14 amino acids. V shed 3 bases and J shed 5 bases, with 12 bases lying between them. Per the germline V gene, CDR1 is SGHRS and CDR2 is YFSETQ. CDR3 DNA: TGCGCCAGCAGCTGGGGAGCTCTCAACAATGAGCAGTTCTTC. Translating gives CASSWGALNNEQFF. The entire variable domain, with the rest obtained from reference TRBV5-1 and TRBJ2-1, is as follows: KAGVTQTPRYLIKTRGQQVTLSCSPISGHRSVSWYQQTPGQGLQFLFEYFSETQRNKGNFPGRFSGRQFSNSRSEMNVSTLELGDSALYLCASSWGALNNEQFFGPGTRLTVL.

The chain has TRBV6-5 and TRBJ2-7; TRBD2 might be the D (5 bases). V lost 4 bases and J 3 bases, leaving 13 bases between the germline ends. Per germline, CDR1 MNHEY and CDR2 SVGAGI. This CDR3 has 14 residues. In DNA form, the CDR3 reads TGTGCCAGCAGTTCCGCTGTCGGGATCTACGAGCAGTACTTC. Amino acid sequence: CASSSAVGIYEQYF.

This chain joins TRBV19 and TRBJ2-2; 8 bases match TRBD1. V shed 4 bases and J 7 bases; nucleotides not matched to a gene: 11. The CDR3 sequence is 16 residues long. Germline CDR1 is LNHDA and CDR2 is SQIVND (reference sequence). For the CDR3, the DNA is TGTGCCAGTAGTAGGGCAGGGGGCGATCGAGGCGGGGAGCTGTTTTTT. It codes for CASSRAGGDRGGELFF.

This chain links TRBV9 with TRBJ2-2; TRBD1 is a possible D gene (7 bases). Germline-derived CDR1 and CDR2 are SGDLS and YYNGEE. The CDR3 sequence is 18 residues long. Trimming removed 1 base from V and 0 bases from J, with 16 bases in between. CDR3 coding DNA: TGTGCCAGCAGCGTACAATCCCTCAGGGGGGCGAACACCGGGGAGCTGTTTTTT. This translates into CASSVQSLRGANTGELFF.

V gene TRBV10-3 combines with J gene TRBJ1-2; 11 nucleotides line up with TRBD1. Losses at the gene ends were 1 base for V and 6 bases for J; bases not matched to a gene: 7. Germline V gene sequence: CDR1 ENHRY, CDR2 SYGVKD. The CDR3 consists of 16 residues. This CDR3 is CAISEFGTGGKNGYTF. The CDR3 coding sequence is TGTGCCATCAGTGAGTTCGGGACAGGGGGTAAGAATGGCTACACCTTC.

In this sample, this clone turned up once. The V and J genes are TRBV29-1 and TRBJ2-4; D remains unclear. The V and J ends lost 2 bases and 0 bases respectively, with 5 bases between them. Germline assignment: CDR1 SQVTM and CDR2 ANQGSEA. This CDR3 is 13 amino acids long. The CDR3 region has the DNA TGCAGCGTTGAACTTTTAGCCAAAAACATTCAGTACTTC. Protein: CSVELLAKNIQYF.

This sequence joins TRBV4-1 and TRBJ2-2, with D possibly TRBD1 on 5 matching bases. Trimming took 0 bases from V and 6 from J, leaving 8 bases between them. CDR1 MGHRA and CDR2 YSYEKL come from the germline V gene. CDR3 length equals 14 residues. The CDR3 protein is CASSQDRVAGELFF. The CDR3 bases are TGCGCCAGCAGCCAAGACAGGGTCGCCGGGGAGCTGTTTTTT.

V is TRBV10-3 and J is TRBJ1-5, with TRBD1 matching 12 bases. The CDR3 consists of 16 residues. Germline V gene lookup returns CDR1 ENHRY and CDR2 SYGVKD. J was trimmed by 6 bases and V by 10 bases; bases with no gene match: 13. The CDR3 nucleotides are TGTGCCACCACAAACCGGGGACAGGGGGCGACTCAGCCCCAGCATTTT. This sequence encodes CATTNRGQGATQPQHF.

V and J are TRBV4-1 and TRBJ1-1; no clear D gene. This CDR3 spans 15 amino acids. From germline, CDR1 is MGHRA and CDR2 YSYEKL. V was clipped by 0 bases and J by 1 base, with 9 bases between them. CDR3 DNA: TGCGCCAGCAGCCAAGATAACAATCGGAACACTGAAGCTTTCTTT. It specifies CASSQDNNRNTEAFF.

The chain combines TRBV6-5 with TRBJ2-1, with 8 bases fitting TRBD2. Germline assignment: CDR1 MNHEY and CDR2 SVGAGI. The length of the CDR3 is 15 residues. V was pared by 6 bases and J by 4 bases, with 8 bases of the junction left unmatched. This CDR3 is CASRASPSGYNEQFF. CDR3 DNA: TGTGCCAGCAGGGCCTCCCCTAGCGGGTACAATGAGCAGTTCTTC.

This chain links TRBV5-4 with TRBJ2-2, with TRBD1 as a possible D gene (5 bases). The V gene lost 5 bases and the J gene lost 1 base, with 15 bases spanning the gap. Germline V gene sequence: CDR1 SGHNT, CDR2 YYREEE (reference sequence). This CDR3 is 16 amino acids long. The CDR3: CASSLSRQGNTGELFF. CDR3 sequence (DNA): TGTGCCAGCAGTTTGAGTAGGCAGGGGAACACCGGGGAGCTGTTTTTT. The full variable domain, completed using reference TRBV5-4 and TRBJ2-2, is ETGVTQSPTHLIKTRGQQVTLRCSSQSGHNTVSWYQQALGQGPQFIFQYYREEENGRGNFPPRFSGLQFPNYSSELNVNALELDDSALYLCASSLSRQGNTGELFFGEGSRLTVL.

This chain connects TRBV28 to TRBJ1-5; 8 nucleotides align to TRBD1. Germline loops: CDR1 MDHEN, CDR2 SYDVKM. With 1 base clipped from V and 3 bases from J, the junction kept 11 bases outside the gene matches. The CDR3 spans 18 residues. CDR3 protein: CASSLYGRTGLANQPQHF. CDR3 DNA sequence: TGTGCCAGCAGTTTATACGGCCGGACAGGGTTGGCCAATCAGCCCCAGCATTTT.

This chain joins TRBV6-5 and TRBJ2-7; 7 bases agree with TRBD1. The CDR3 runs 12 residues. Per the germline V gene, CDR1 is MNHEY and CDR2 is SVGAGI. Germline trimming cut 8 bases from V and 3 bases from J; bases unmatched to any gene: 4. In DNA, the CDR3 is TGTGCCAGCCAGGGGGACCGCTACGAGCAGTACTTC. It specifies CASQGDRYEQYF.

This clone was seen only once. The rearrangement uses TRBV5-1 and TRBJ2-1, with 9 positions matching TRBD1. In germline, CDR1 is SGHRS, CDR2 YFSETQ. This CDR3 is built from 15 residues. The V gene end was trimmed by 7 bases and the J gene end by 7 bases; junction bases not matched to a gene: 12. The CDR3 bases are TGCGCCAGCCGCAATCTGGGACAGGGATTAAATGAGCAGTTCTTC. The encoded protein is CASRNLGQGLNEQFF.

This rearrangement joins TRBV27 to TRBJ1-1, with no clear D. V was clipped by 3 bases and J by 0 bases, with 14 bases between them. CDR1 is MNHEY, CDR2 SMNVEV, per germline (reference sequence). The CDR3 length is 16 residues. The chain's CDR3 is CASSLAVEMVNTEAFF. The DNA of the CDR3 is TGTGCCAGCAGTTTGGCAGTTGAAATGGTGAACACTGAAGCTTTCTTT.

This clone was seen only once. V is TRBV10-3 and J is TRBJ2-1; D possibly corresponds to TRBD2 (6 bases). Germline V gives CDR1 ENHRY, CDR2 SYGVKD. CDR3 length equals 13 residues. Trimming removed 6 bases from V and 5 bases from J, with 11 bases in between. DNA for the CDR3: TGTGCCATCAGCGCGGGACTTAACAATGAGCAGTTCTTC. This gives the protein CAISAGLNNEQFF.

The chain carries TRBV24-1 and TRBJ2-7; 7 bases are shared with TRBD1. The ends lost 1 base at V and 9 bases at J; junction bases unmatched: 8. The CDR3 sequence is 14 residues long. Germline CDR1 and CDR2: KGHDR and SFDVKD. The chain's CDR3 is CATSDFPHRQGQYF. Written as DNA, the CDR3 is TGTGCCACCAGTGATTTTCCCCATCGACAGGGGCAGTACTTC.